This TCR beta chain was recorded in a study of T cells in Graves' hyperthyroidism and ophthalmopathy. Study-wide results and limits: Clonotypes that were expanded in thyroid above 0.001 mostly appeared in blood too.

RNA transcripts yielded amplified TCR beta CDR3 regions. The TCR CDR3 first-round RT-PCR relied on the HTBI primer set. TCRdb independently ran MiXCR on the multiplex PCR reads; one entry per CDR3 protein. The data contain roughly 380,000 distinct CDR3 sequences, approximately 13% of them singletons. Germline V gene data show CDR1 as LGHDT and CDR2 as YNNKEL (reference sequence). This CDR3 has 14 amino acids. The V and J ends lost 0 bases and 5 bases respectively, with 10 bases between them. Graves' hyperthyroidism was deemed stable given no ophthalmopathy progression within 18 months. Roughly 10 ml of fresh peripheral blood supplied the PBMCs. This clonotype has a count of ten or more. The antigen remains unidentified.

The TCR was taken from an older woman with Graves' hyperthyroidism. The chain is built from TRBV3-1 and TRBJ2-5; no clear D. The sequenced material came from blood. The CDR3 reads CASSQEAPTETQYF. In nucleotides, the CDR3 is TGTGCCAGCAGCCAAGAAGCCCCCACCGAGACCCAGTACTTC.